This TCR beta chain was found in a study of blood T cell repertoires in COVID-19. Trimming cost V 3 bases and J 10 bases; bases outside gene matches: 4. Germline assignment: CDR1 MGHDK and CDR2 SYGVNS. The CDR3 spans 14 residues. Clones were sequenced by immunoSEQ multiplex PCR, and TCRdb holds only the in-frame ones, with some missing. The table has around 93,000 clones, roughly 88% seen once. The sequence was obtained from a man aged 18 to 29 with COVID-19, enrolled during active disease. The V call is TRBV25-1, the J call TRBJ1-6; 9 nucleotides line up with TRBD1. The sample comprised peripheral blood. DNA of the CDR3: TGTGCCAGCAGTGAGGGACAGGGAGGGTCACCCCTCCACTTT. It yields the protein CASSEGQGGSPLHF.